This T cell receptor beta chain is drawn from a study of radiotherapy plus CTLA-4 blockade in lung cancer. Study information: Disease control was seen in approximately 31% of patients, objective responses in 18%. Points from the study as a whole: Response, reportedly, was best predicted by interferon-beta along with early blood T cell clone dynamics. The study found tumor-derived TCR clones expanded in blood after radiotherapy plus ipilimumab.

Clones were read by immunoSEQ multiplex PCR, and TCRdb kept only the in-frame ones, dropping some. Counted here are 80,000 to 100,000 clones, about 90% occurring once; the ten biggest clones make up roughly 4.9%. As concerns this clone: Its antigen is not identified.

CDR1 is SGHAT and CDR2 is FQNNGV in the germline V gene. This CDR3 has 15 amino acids. Trimming pared 5 bases from V and 0 bases from J, leaving 11 bases between. The sequencing used peripheral blood, collected from a patient treated with radiotherapy plus ipilimumab. The V call is TRBV11-2, the J call TRBJ2-1, with D possibly TRBD1 on 5 matching bases. The receptor's source is a human donor with non-small cell lung cancer that progressed on radiotherapy plus ipilimumab. The chain's CDR3 is CASSLGVGSYNEQFF. CDR3 DNA sequence: TGTGCCAGCAGCCTAGGGGTCGGCTCCTACAATGAGCAGTTCTTC.